This T cell receptor (beta chain) derives from a study of T cells in Graves' hyperthyroidism and ophthalmopathy. General study points: The model anticipated ophthalmopathy a median about six months pre-onset. Most clonotypes expanded in thyroid above 0.001 were likewise present in blood.

CDR3 size: 15 residues. Germline V gives CDR1 DFQATT, CDR2 SNEGSKA (reference sequence). Trimming left V 3 bases short and J 10 bases short, with 19 bases between. Aged 18 to 65, the patients had hyperthyroidism that was newly diagnosed and had lasted under 2 months. Preceding any ophthalmopathy symptoms, the blood sample dates from first hyperthyroidism diagnosis. In this sample, this clonotype turned up many times. The antigen remains unidentified. Regions amplified from RNA transcripts were the TCR beta CDR3 regions. First-round RT-PCR with HTBI primers amplified the TCR CDR3 region. TCRdb itself ran the multiplex PCR reads through MiXCR, one entry per CDR3 protein. The sample shows over 250,000 distinct CDR3 sequences, 25% to 30% of them seen only once.

V usage is TRBV20-1 and J usage is TRBJ1-6; weak D call: TRBD1 (6 bases). Specimen: blood. The TCR originated in a man in his forties or fifties with Graves' hyperthyroidism that later progressed to Graves' ophthalmopathy. The CDR3 DNA reads TGCAGTGCTAGCCCGTCTCTGGGGGGCCGGTCACCCCTCCACTTT. Translated: CSASPSLGGRSPLHF.